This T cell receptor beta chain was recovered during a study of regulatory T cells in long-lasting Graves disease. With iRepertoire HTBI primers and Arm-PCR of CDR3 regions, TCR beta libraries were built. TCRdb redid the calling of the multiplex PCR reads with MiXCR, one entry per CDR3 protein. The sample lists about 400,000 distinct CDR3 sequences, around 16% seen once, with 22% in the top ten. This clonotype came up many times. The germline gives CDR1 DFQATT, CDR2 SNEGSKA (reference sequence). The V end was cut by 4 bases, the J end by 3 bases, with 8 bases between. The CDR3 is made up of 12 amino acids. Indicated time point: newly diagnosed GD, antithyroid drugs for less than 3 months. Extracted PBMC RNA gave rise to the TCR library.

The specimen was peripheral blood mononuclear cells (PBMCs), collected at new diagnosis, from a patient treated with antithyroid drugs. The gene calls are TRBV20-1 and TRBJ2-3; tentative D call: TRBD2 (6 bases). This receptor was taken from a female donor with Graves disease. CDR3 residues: CSANSGTDTQYF. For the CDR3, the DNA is TGCAGTGCTAACAGCGGGACAGATACGCAGTATTTT.